Listed below are T cell receptor beta chains from one sample, sequenced in a study of cytomegalovirus exposure and HLA in healthy donors. Here immunoSEQ multiplex PCR was the method, and the copy in TCRdb shows in-frame clones only, minus some. The profile shows around 80,000 clones, less than 80% of them singletons. The sample consisted of PBMCs. Source of these receptors: a man aged 35-49 years in good health and CMV-seropositive. CDR3s include the opening cysteine and the closing phenylalanine or tryptophan. D genes are given only for firm matches. Clone size, where shown, is once, few, many, or a class for clones that have expanded.

>TRBV6-1|TRBJ2-1|NA|NA
TGTGCCAGCAGTGTATCGTCAGGCCCTCTTTACAATGAGCAGTTCTTC
CASSVSSGPLYNEQFF
>TRBV30|TRBJ1-1|NA|NA
TGTGCCTGGAGTTTGTCCCGGGGATACACTGAAGCTTTCTTT
CAWSLSRGYTEAFF
>TRBV19|TRBJ1-6|few|NA
TGTGCCAGTAGTATACCGGGGAGTTCACCCCTCCACTTT
CASSIPGSSPLHF
>TRBV7-2|TRBJ2-7|NA|TRBD2
TGTGCCAGCAGCTTACAAACTAGCGGTCCCTACGAGCAGTACTTC
CASSLQTSGPYEQYF
>TRBV15|TRBJ2-6|NA|NA
TGTGCCACCAGCAGAGATGCGGACTCTGGGGCCAACGTCCTGACTTTC
CATSRDADSGANVLTF
>TRBV19|TRBJ2-3|NA|TRBD1
TGTGCCAGTAGTTATCAAGGACAGGCAAGCACAGATACGCAGTATTTT
CASSYQGQASTDTQYF
>TRBV9|TRBJ2-3|NA|NA
TGTGCCAGCAGCGTCCTCAAGTGGGGCGACCCCTTCGCAGATACGCAGTATTTT
CASSVLKWGDPFADTQYF
>TRBV7-2|TRBJ1-1|NA|TRBD1
TGTGCCAGCACCTTCGGGACAGGGATCACTGAAGCTTTCTTT
CASTFGTGITEAFF
>TRBV2|TRBJ2-7|NA|TRBD1
TGTGCCAGCAGCCTCGGACAGGGCCTCCTCTACGAGCAGTACTTC
CASSLGQGLLYEQYF
>TRBV9|TRBJ1-2|once|NA
TGTGCCAGCAGCGTAGGTCAGGCATATCGGGGCTACACCTTC
CASSVGQAYRGYTF
>TRBV5-1|TRBJ2-1|NA|TRBD2
TGCGCCAGCAGCCCCCCGACTAGCGGGCTCGAGGGTGAGCAGTTCTTC
CASSPPTSGLEGEQFF
>TRBV15|TRBJ2-7|NA|TRBD1
TGTGCCACCAGCAGGGAAGGGACAGGGGAAAGGAGGTACTTC
CATSREGTGERRYF
>TRBV7-8|TRBJ2-6|few|NA
TGTGCCAGCAGCATTACGGGACTCGACCTCTCTGGGGCCAACGTCCTGACTTTC
CASSITGLDLSGANVLTF
>TRBV28|TRBJ2-7|NA|TRBD1
TGTGCCAGCAGTTTAGCCGGGACAGGGGGGAAAGCGCAGTACTTC
CASSLAGTGGKAQYF
>TRBV7-2|TRBJ2-7|few|TRBD2
TGTGCCAGCAGCTTAGCAGGATTACGGCTAGCGGGAACTAACGAGCAGTACTTC
CASSLAGLRLAGTNEQYF
>TRBV5-6|TRBJ1-1|few|TRBD1
TGTGCCAGCAGCCTGGACAGGGGGGGAGCTTTCTTT
CASSLDRGGAFF
>TRBV14|TRBJ2-7|NA|NA
TGTGCCAGCAGCCAACTTGTCGAGCAGTACTTC
CASSQLVEQYF
>TRBV7-2|TRBJ1-1|NA|NA
TGTGCCAGCAGCTTCAGAATGAACACTGAAGCTTTCTTT
CASSFRMNTEAFF
>TRBV9|TRBJ1-2|NA|TRBD1
TGTGCCAGCAGCACCGGACAGGGGGCTGGCTATGGCTACACCTTC
CASSTGQGAGYGYTF
>TRBV28|TRBJ1-5|NA|NA
TGTGCCAGCAGTCAATCATGGCCCCAGCATTTT
CASSQSWPQHF
>TRBV27|TRBJ1-2|NA|NA
TGTGCCAGCAGTTTAGCAGGGAACTATGGCTACACCTTC
CASSLAGNYGYTF
>TRBV5-1|TRBJ2-3|once|TRBD2
TGCGCCAGCAGCTTGACCGGGGGGGCCATAACAGATACGCAGTATTTT
CASSLTGGAITDTQYF